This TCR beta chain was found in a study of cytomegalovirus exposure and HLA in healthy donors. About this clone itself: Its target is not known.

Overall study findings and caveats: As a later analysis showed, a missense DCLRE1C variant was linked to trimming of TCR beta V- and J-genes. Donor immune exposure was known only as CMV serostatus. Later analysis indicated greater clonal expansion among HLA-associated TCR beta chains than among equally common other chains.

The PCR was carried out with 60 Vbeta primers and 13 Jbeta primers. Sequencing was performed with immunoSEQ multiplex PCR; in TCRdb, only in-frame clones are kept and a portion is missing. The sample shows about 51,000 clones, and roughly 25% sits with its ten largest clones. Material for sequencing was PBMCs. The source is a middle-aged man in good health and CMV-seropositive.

This CDR3 reads CASSLALASPSNEQFF. CDR3 coding DNA: TGTGCCAGCAGCTTAGCGTTAGCTTCACCCTCCAATGAGCAGTTCTTC. The V call is TRBV7-9, the J call TRBJ2-1; no clear D. Trimming stripped 0 bases from V and 6 bases from J, with 15 bases between. The CDR3 totals 16 residues. From germline, CDR1 is SEHNR and CDR2 FQNEAQ (reference sequence).